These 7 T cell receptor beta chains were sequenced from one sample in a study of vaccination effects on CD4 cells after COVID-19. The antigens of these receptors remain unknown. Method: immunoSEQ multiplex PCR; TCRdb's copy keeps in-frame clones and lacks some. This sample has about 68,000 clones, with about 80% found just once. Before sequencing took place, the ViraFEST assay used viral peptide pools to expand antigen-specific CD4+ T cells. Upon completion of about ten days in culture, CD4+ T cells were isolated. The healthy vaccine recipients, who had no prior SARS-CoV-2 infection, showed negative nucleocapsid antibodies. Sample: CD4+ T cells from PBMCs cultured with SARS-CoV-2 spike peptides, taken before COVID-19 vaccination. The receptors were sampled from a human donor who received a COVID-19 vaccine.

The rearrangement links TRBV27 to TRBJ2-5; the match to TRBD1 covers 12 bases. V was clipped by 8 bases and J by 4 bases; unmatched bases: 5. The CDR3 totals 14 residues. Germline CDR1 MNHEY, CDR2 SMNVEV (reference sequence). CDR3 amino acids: CASQGQGAGETQYF. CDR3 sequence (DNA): TGTGCCAGCCAGGGACAGGGGGCGGGAGAGACCCAGTACTTC.

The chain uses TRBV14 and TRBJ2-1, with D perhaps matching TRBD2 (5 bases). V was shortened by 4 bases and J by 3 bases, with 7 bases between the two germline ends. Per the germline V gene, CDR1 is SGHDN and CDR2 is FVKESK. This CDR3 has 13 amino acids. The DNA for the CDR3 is TGTGCCAGCAGCCGCGACTACTACAATGAGCAGTTCTTC. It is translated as CASSRDYYNEQFF. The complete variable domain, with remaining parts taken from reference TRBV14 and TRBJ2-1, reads EAGVTQFPSHSVIEKGQTVTLRCDPISGHDNLYWYRRVMGKEIKFLLHFVKESKQDESGMPNNRFLAERTGGTYSTLKVQPAELEDSGVYFCASSRDYYNEQFFGPGTRLTVL.

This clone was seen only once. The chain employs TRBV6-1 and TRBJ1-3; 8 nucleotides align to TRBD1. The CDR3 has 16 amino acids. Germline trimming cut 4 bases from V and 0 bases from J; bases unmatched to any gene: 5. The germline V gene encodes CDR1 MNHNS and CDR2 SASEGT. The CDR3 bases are TGTGCCAGCAGTGTTCAGGGGGCCAGCTCTGGAAACACCATATATTTT. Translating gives CASSVQGASSGNTIYF.

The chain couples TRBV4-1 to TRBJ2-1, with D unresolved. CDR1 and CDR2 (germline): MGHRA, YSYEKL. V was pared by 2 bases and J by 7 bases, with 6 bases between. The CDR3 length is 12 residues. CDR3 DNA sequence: TGCGCCAGCAGCCAAATTCAGAATGAGCAGTTCTTC. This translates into CASSQIQNEQFF.

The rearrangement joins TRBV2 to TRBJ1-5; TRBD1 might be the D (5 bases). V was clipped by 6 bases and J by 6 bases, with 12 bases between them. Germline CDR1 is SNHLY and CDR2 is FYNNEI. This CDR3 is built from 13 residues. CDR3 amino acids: CASSNNGGQPQHF. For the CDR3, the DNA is TGTGCCAGCAGCAATAATGGGGGTCAGCCCCAGCATTTT.

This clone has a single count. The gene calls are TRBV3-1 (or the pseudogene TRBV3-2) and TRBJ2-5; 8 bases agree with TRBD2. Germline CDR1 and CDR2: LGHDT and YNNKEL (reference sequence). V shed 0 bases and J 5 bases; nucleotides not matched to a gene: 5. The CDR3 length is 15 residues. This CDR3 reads CASSQDGLAPETQYF. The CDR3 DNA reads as TGTGCCAGCAGCCAAGACGGACTAGCCCCCGAGACCCAGTACTTC.

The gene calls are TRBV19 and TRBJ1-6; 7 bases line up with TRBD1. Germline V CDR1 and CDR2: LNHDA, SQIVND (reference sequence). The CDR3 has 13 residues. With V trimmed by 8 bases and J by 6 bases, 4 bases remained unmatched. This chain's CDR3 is CASHGTVNSPLHF. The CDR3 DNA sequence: TGTGCCAGTCATGGGACAGTTAATTCACCCCTCCACTTT.